Shown below are 18 T cell receptor beta chains from a single sample sequenced in a study of Graves' ophthalmopathy and Graves' hyperthyroidism. TCR beta CDR3 amplification used RNA transcripts. First-round RT-PCR with HTBI primers preceded a second-round multiplex PCR. In TCRdb, the multiplex PCR reads were re-called with MiXCR into one record per CDR3 protein. The sample consists of fewer than 650,000 distinct CDR3 sequences, about a fifth of them appearing once. Source material: peripheral blood. The receptors were gathered from a woman aged 18-29 years with stable Graves' hyperthyroidism. Some clones in this sample may be carry-over from other donors' samples.

There are many counts of this clonotype. This chain uses TRBV5-1 with TRBJ2-7; D may be TRBD1 (6 bases). The CDR3 covers 14 residues. The germline gives CDR1 SGHRS, CDR2 YFSETQ. V lost 4 bases, J lost 3 bases, and 14 bases lay in between. The CDR3 loop is CASSTTSDSYEQYF. CDR3 nucleotides: TGCGCCAGCAGCACAACCTCGGACAGCTACGAGCAGTACTTC. The entire variable domain, with the rest obtained from reference TRBV5-1 and TRBJ2-7, is as follows: KAGVTQTPRYLIKTRGQQVTLSCSPISGHRSVSWYQQTPGQGLQFLFEYFSETQRNKGNFPGRFSGRQFSNSRSEMNVSTLELGDSALYLCASSTTSDSYEQYFGPGTRLTVT.

The chain uses TRBV5-5 and TRBJ1-5; 7 bases map to TRBD1. V shed 0 bases, J shed 1 base, and the junction held 4 bases outside the gene matches. The CDR3 consists of 16 residues. CDR1 SGHKS and CDR2 YYEKEE come from the germline V gene (reference sequence). The DNA for the CDR3 is TGTGCCAGCAGCTTGGCACAGGGGCTAAGCAATCAGCCCCAGCATTTT. Its translation: CASSLAQGLSNQPQHF.

This clonotype was seen repeatedly, ten times or more. The chain employs TRBV20-1 and TRBJ2-7; D not resolved. CDR1 is DFQATT, CDR2 SNEGSKA, per germline (reference sequence). The CDR3 runs 13 residues. V was trimmed by 4 bases and J by 0 bases, leaving 10 bases between them. The CDR3 spells CSANDGPSYEQYF. CDR3 nucleotides: TGCAGTGCTAATGACGGTCCCTCCTACGAGCAGTACTTC.

This clonotype was seen a handful of times. This chain links TRBV3-1 with TRBJ1-1, with unresolved D. Between the trimmed V and J ends, which lost 4 bases and 3 bases, there was a span of 12 bases. This CDR3 region has 14 residues. The V gene's germline CDR1 is LGHDT and CDR2 YNNKEL (reference sequence). CDR3 residues: CASSRRAGHTEAFF. CDR3 bases: TGTGCCAGCAGCCGCCGGGCCGGGCACACTGAAGCTTTCTTT.

This clonotype was counted many times. The V and J genes are TRBV5-1 and TRBJ2-7, with D possibly being TRBD1 or TRBD2 (6 bases each). This CDR3 has 14 amino acids. Deletions cut 4 bases from V and 0 bases from J, with 11 bases between. The germline gives CDR1 SGHRS, CDR2 YFSETQ. The CDR3 DNA sequence: TGCGCCAGCAGCGGCGAGGGGGGCTCCTACGAGCAGTACTTC. Protein sequence: CASSGEGGSYEQYF. The full variable domain, with the rest looked up from reference TRBV5-1 and TRBJ2-7, is KAGVTQTPRYLIKTRGQQVTLSCSPISGHRSVSWYQQTPGQGLQFLFEYFSETQRNKGNFPGRFSGRQFSNSRSEMNVSTLELGDSALYLCASSGEGGSYEQYFGPGTRLTVT.

This clonotype showed up many times. The gene calls are TRBV5-1 and TRBJ1-6; 8 bases agree with TRBD1. Germline V gene lookup returns CDR1 SGHRS and CDR2 YFSETQ. The trim removed 4 bases at V and 3 bases at J, leaving 12 bases unmatched. The CDR3 extends over 18 amino acids. The CDR3, as DNA: TGCGCCAGCAGCCCCACCGCCTCCGGACAGGGCTATAATTCACCCCTCCACTTT. Encoded protein: CASSPTASGQGYNSPLHF.

V gene TRBV10-3 combines with J gene TRBJ2-7; 8 bases line up with TRBD2. CDR3 size: 13 residues. V dropped 8 bases and J dropped 3; count of bases not matched to a gene: 6. CDR1 and CDR2 (germline): ENHRY, SYGVKD. CDR3 sequence (DNA): TGTGCCATCGGGCCCGGGGGGGTCTACGAGCAGTACTTC. This sequence encodes CAIGPGGVYEQYF.

Many counts were recorded for this clonotype. This chain connects TRBV6-5 to TRBJ2-5; D uncertain. Germline assignment: CDR1 MNHEY and CDR2 SVGAGI. The CDR3 covers 14 residues. Trimming stripped 1 base from V and 3 bases from J, with 9 bases between. The CDR3 here is CASSYFGGKETQYF. The CDR3 DNA is TGTGCCAGCAGTTACTTTGGCGGTAAAGAGACCCAGTACTTC.

This clonotype was observed many times. The V and J genes are TRBV6-4 and TRBJ1-2, with TRBD1 as a possible D gene (6 bases). The CDR3 totals 16 residues. Between the trimmed V and J ends, which lost 5 bases and 0 bases, there was a span of 16 bases. Germline V gene lookup returns CDR1 MRHNA and CDR2 SNTAGT. This CDR3 is CASSRSTGPSNYGYTF. The CDR3 nucleotides are TGTGCCAGCAGTAGATCGACAGGACCCTCTAACTATGGCTACACCTTC.

This clonotype was counted many times. The DNA for the CDR3 is TGTGCCAGCAGGGACAGAGAAGGACCCTACGAGCAGTACTTC. It yields the protein CASRDREGPYEQYF. This rearrangement joins TRBV6-1 to TRBJ2-7; D possibly corresponds to TRBD1 (6 bases). Trimming removed 6 bases at V and 2 bases at J, with 14 bases between. CDR1 and CDR2 from the germline V gene are MNHNS and SASEGT. The CDR3 runs to 14 residues.

This clonotype was observed many times. The rearrangement uses TRBV27 and TRBJ2-5, with 7 positions matching TRBD1. V shed 4 bases, J shed 5 bases, and the junction held 10 bases outside the gene matches. The CDR3 runs 15 residues. Per the germline V gene, CDR1 is MNHEY and CDR2 is SMNVEV (reference sequence). CDR3 loop: CASSSFEGARETQYF. The CDR3, as DNA: TGTGCCAGCAGTTCTTTCGAGGGGGCGCGGGAGACCCAGTACTTC.

This clonotype was detected ten times or more. This chain links TRBV28 with TRBJ2-5; perhaps TRBD1 as D (6 bases). V shed 7 bases and J shed 1 base, with 22 bases lying between them. The CDR3 length is 17 residues. Germline V gene data show CDR1 as MDHEN and CDR2 as SYDVKM. CDR3: CASNSLPMTGTQETQYF. CDR3 in DNA: TGTGCCAGCAATTCTCTCCCCATGACAGGCACCCAAGAGACCCAGTACTTC.

The sample holds many counts of this clonotype. The chain joins TRBV6-1 to TRBJ2-7; D is unresolved. This CDR3 contains 15 residues. Germline V gene data show CDR1 as MNHNS and CDR2 as SASEGT. With 5 bases removed from V and 3 bases from J, the gap between germline ends came to 17 bases. CDR3 DNA: TGTGCCAGCAGTCCCCTCCAGACAAGGAGCTACGAGCAGTACTTC. Residues: CASSPLQTRSYEQYF.

This clonotype was counted many times. Here the CDR3 reads CASSLAGALENSPLHF. As DNA, the CDR3 is TGTGCCAGCAGCTTAGCGGGGGCGCTTGAGAATTCACCCCTCCACTTT. This chain uses TRBV13 with TRBJ1-6, with D perhaps TRBD1 (6 bases). The length of the CDR3 is 16 residues. The V gene's germline CDR1 is PRHDT and CDR2 FYEKMQ (reference sequence). V lost 1 base and J lost 7, with 14 bases in between.

This clonotype occurred many times. J is TRBJ1-1 and V is TRBV28; 9 bases match TRBD1. Germline V gene sequence: CDR1 MDHEN, CDR2 SYDVKM. This CDR3 region has 15 residues. The trim removed 5 bases at V and 1 base at J, leaving 5 bases unmatched. The CDR3 bases are TGTGCCAGCAGTACCTACAGGGGGCGGAACACTGAAGCTTTCTTT. It translates to CASSTYRGRNTEAFF.

This clonotype has at least ten counts. The CDR3 loop reads CASSDVKGGYTF. The CDR3 bases are TGTGCCAGCAGTGATGTGAAGGGAGGCTACACCTTC. The chain carries TRBV2 and TRBJ1-2; no definite D call. Germline CDR1 SNHLY, CDR2 FYNNEI. The germline V and J ends were trimmed by 3 bases and 8 bases, with 10 bases remaining between them. The CDR3 sequence is 12 residues long.

This clonotype appeared once. The chain combines TRBV24-1 with TRBJ2-5; D may be TRBD1 or TRBD2 (5 bases each). Trimming pared 11 bases from V and 1 base from J, leaving 19 bases between. This CDR3 spans 15 amino acids. Germline assignment: CDR1 KGHDR and CDR2 SFDVKD. The CDR3 here is CASSKGRGGQETQYF. In DNA form, the CDR3 reads TGTGCCAGCTCGAAGGGGAGAGGAGGCCAAGAGACCCAGTACTTC.

The chain combines TRBV6-1 with TRBJ2-7; weak D call: TRBD2 (5 bases). V shed 6 bases and J shed 1 base, with 16 bases lying between them. The length of the CDR3 is 15 residues. Germline CDR1 and CDR2: MNHNS and SASEGT. For the CDR3, the DNA is TGTGCCAGCAGCAAAGCGAGGGATGGGTCCTACGAGCAGTACTTC. Amino acid sequence: CASSKARDGSYEQYF.